These 20 T cell receptor beta chains originate from one sample sequenced in a study of blood T cells in healthy people across ages (dated by TCRdb to about 2015). To prepare the library, 5' RACE was applied. Data came from an Illumina HiSeq 2500. A second about 6 to 11 cycle PCR used a sample-barcoded 5' primer and a J-beta primer mix. TCRdb reprocessing: public reads trimmed at Q25 with fastp, clones called with MiXCR, in-frame beta chains kept. Every CDR3 protein is listed once, alongside the most common genes and DNA of its rows. This sample lists 1,300,000 or so distinct CDR3 sequences; roughly 60% were detected once. Roughly 6.3% of the sample is held by the ten biggest clonotypes. The sequenced material came from blood. These receptors originate from a man aged 18-30 years in good health.

CDR3 in amino acids: CASSQQGLAGYTGELFF. CDR3 bases: TGTGCCAGCAGCCAACAGGGACTAGCGGGGTACACCGGGGAGCTGTTTTTT. This chain links TRBV3-1 with TRBJ2-2, with 13 bases aligning to TRBD2. J gave up 3 bases and V 2 bases, and 3 bases lay outside the gene matches. CDR1 is LGHDT and CDR2 is YNNKEL in the germline V gene (reference sequence). The CDR3 extends over 17 amino acids. The entire variable domain, with the rest obtained from reference TRBV3-1 and TRBJ2-2, is as follows: DTAVSQTPKYLVTQMGNDKSIKCEQNLGHDTMYWYKQDSKKFLKIMFSYNNKELIINETVPNRFSPKSPDKAHLNLHINSLELGDSAVYFCASSQQGLAGYTGELFFGEGSRLTVL.

Here the CDR3 reads CASSQGPGTSIYEQFF. The DNA of the CDR3 is TGCGCCAGCAGCCAGGGCCCTGGGACTAGCATCTACGAGCAGTTCTTC. V is TRBV4-1 and J is TRBJ2-1; 9 bases agree with TRBD2. The CDR3 totals 16 residues. In germline, CDR1 is MGHRA, CDR2 YSYEKL. The J segment lost 10 bases and the V segment lost 3 bases, leaving 13 bases of the junction unmatched.

This clonotype has just a few counts. This chain joins TRBV6-5 and TRBJ1-2, with no clear D. The CDR3 covers 15 residues. Trimming cost V 4 bases and J 4 bases, with 16 bases left between them. The germline V gene has CDR1 MNHEY and CDR2 SVGAGI. The CDR3, as DNA: TGTGCCAGCAGTTCCCCTCTAGGAGTCTTCTATGGCTACACCTTC. It encodes CASSSPLGVFYGYTF.

This clonotype has more than one count but fewer than ten. The rearrangement uses TRBV20-1 and TRBJ2-7, with D possibly matching TRBD2 (6 bases). The J call may not be correct, given that the DNA end is closer to TRBJ2-5. This CDR3 has 14 amino acids. The germline V gene has CDR1 DFQATT and CDR2 SNEGSKA (reference sequence). This CDR3 reads CSAPPPTAGETQYF. The CDR3 nucleotides read TGCAGTGCACCGCCACCTACAGCGGGCGAGACCCAGTACTTC.

The genes are TRBV12-3 or TRBV12-4 and TRBJ2-3; no clear D. Trimming left V 7 bases short and J 2 bases short, with 4 bases between. The length of the CDR3 is 11 residues. The CDR3 DNA reads as TGTGCCAGCATGCTCACAGATACGCAGTATTTT. Translated: CASMLTDTQYF.

The chain joins TRBV9 to TRBJ2-2; the D gene could be TRBD1 or TRBD2 (6 bases each). Germline lookup yields CDR1 SGDLS and CDR2 YYNGEE. The CDR3 sequence is 16 residues long. Trimming shortened V by 0 bases and J by 5 bases, and 14 bases separated the two germline ends. The CDR3 loop reads CASSVAGGRLTGELFF. The CDR3 DNA follows: TGTGCCAGCAGCGTAGCTGGGGGGCGGTTGACCGGGGAGCTGTTTTTT.

The chain combines TRBV29-1 with TRBJ2-1; perhaps TRBD1 as D (6 bases). Trimming took 6 bases from V and 2 from J, leaving 14 bases between them. This CDR3 contains 14 residues. The V gene's germline CDR1 is SQVTM and CDR2 ANQGSEA. CDR3 sequence: CSVGTRGPYNEQFF. DNA for the CDR3: TGCAGCGTAGGTACCAGGGGCCCCTACAATGAGCAGTTCTTC.

The chain carries TRBV6-2 or TRBV6-3 and TRBJ2-3; no clear D. V dropped 1 base and J dropped 1 base, with 12 bases sitting between them. The CDR3 contains 16 residues. Germline lookup yields CDR1 MNHEY and CDR2 SVGEGT. As DNA, the CDR3 is TGTGCCAGCAGTTACTTAGGTATATCGGGCACAGATACGCAGTATTTT. Its translation is CASSYLGISGTDTQYF.

The chain couples TRBV5-5 to TRBJ2-1; tentatively, D is TRBD1 (6 bases). The CDR3 is 14 residues long. Trimming pared 3 bases from V and 7 bases from J, leaving 14 bases between. Per germline, CDR1 SGHKS and CDR2 YYEKEE (reference sequence). CDR3: CASSSETGLNEQFF. In nucleotides, the CDR3 is TGTGCCAGCAGCTCTGAGACAGGTTTGAATGAGCAGTTCTTC.

This rearrangement joins TRBV5-1 to TRBJ2-7; 8 bases are a match to TRBD2. Trimming cost V 1 base and J 0 bases; bases outside gene matches: 6. Germline assignment: CDR1 SGHRS and CDR2 YFSETQ. The CDR3 length is 16 residues. The chain's CDR3 is CASSLRVAGGSYEQYF. The CDR3 coding sequence is TGCGCCAGCAGCTTGCGAGTTGCGGGGGGCTCCTACGAGCAGTACTTC.

This clonotype was found once. The chain combines TRBV7-8 with TRBJ2-1; 10 positions match TRBD2. Germline CDR1 SGHVS, CDR2 FQNEAQ. The V segment lost 0 bases and the J segment 8 bases; nucleotides outside the gene matches: 13. This CDR3 spans 18 amino acids. Written as DNA, the CDR3 is TGTGCCAGCAGCTTAGCCCACACTAGCGGGGCCGGTGGCGATGAGCAGTTCTTC. This translates into CASSLAHTSGAGGDEQFF.

In this sample, this clonotype turned up once. The rearrangement uses TRBV5-1 and TRBJ2-7; D is possibly TRBD1 (6 bases). Trimming took 0 bases from V and 4 from J, leaving 23 bases between them. The CDR3 covers 18 residues. Germline CDR1 reads SGHRS; CDR2 reads YFSETQ. Written as DNA, the CDR3 is TGCGCCAGCAGCTTGGACGGGCAGGGGAAGGGTTGGAAATACGAGCAGTACTTC. It specifies CASSLDGQGKGWKYEQYF. Combining the CDR3 with reference TRBV5-1 and TRBJ2-7 gives the whole variable domain KAGVTQTPRYLIKTRGQQVTLSCSPISGHRSVSWYQQTPGQGLQFLFEYFSETQRNKGNFPGRFSGRQFSNSRSEMNVSTLELGDSALYLCASSLDGQGKGWKYEQYFGPGTRLTVT.

The chain joins TRBV3-1 to TRBJ1-1, with 8 nucleotides matching TRBD1. There are 16 residues in the CDR3. The trim removed 4 bases at V and 4 bases at J, leaving 11 bases unmatched. Looked up from germline, CDR1 is LGHDT and CDR2 is YNNKEL (reference sequence). The CDR3 spells CASSPDRGRIGTEAFF. CDR3 coding DNA: TGTGCCAGCAGCCCCGACAGGGGAAGGATCGGCACTGAAGCTTTCTTT.

This clonotype was detected a few times. The chain joins TRBV29-1 to TRBJ2-3; D gene ambiguous. Trimming pared 1 base from V and 2 bases from J, leaving 22 bases between. Germline CDR1 reads SQVTM; CDR2 reads ANQGSEA. The CDR3 is made up of 18 amino acids. CDR3 nucleotide sequence: TGCAGCGTTGAAGCCATCCTTAACACCTCAAATCCCACAGATACGCAGTATTTT. Amino acid sequence: CSVEAILNTSNPTDTQYF.

Notes on this clonotype: An end of the junction does not agree with germline; a read error may underlie this. The rearrangement links TRBV4-1 to TRBJ2-5; the match to TRBD2 covers 7 bases. Germline CDR1 reads MGHRA; CDR2 reads YSYEKL. The CDR3 is 17 residues long. CDR3 nucleotide sequence: TGCGCTAGCAGCCCCAAGGAGCGGGGTCTCCACCAAGAGACCCAGTACTTC. This sequence encodes CASSPKERGLHQETQYF.

The V and J genes are TRBV30 and TRBJ1-2; D uncertain. Trimming removed 5 bases from V and 0 bases from J, with 16 bases in between. The CDR3 sequence is 15 residues long. Germline V gene sequence: CDR1 GTSNPN, CDR2 SVGIG (reference sequence). The CDR3 nucleotides read TGTGCCTGGTCACGGAGGGCAGTCACTAACTATGGCTACACCTTC. Translated, it gives CAWSRRAVTNYGYTF.

The rearrangement joins TRBV9 to TRBJ1-6; D unresolved. The germline gives CDR1 SGDLS, CDR2 YYNGEE. Deletions cut 4 bases from V and 9 bases from J, with 20 bases between. The CDR3 runs 16 residues. CDR3: CASSPLLLTEGSPLHF. The CDR3 DNA reads as TGTGCCAGCAGCCCTCTCCTGCTTACGGAGGGTTCACCCCTCCACTTT.

This clonotype was detected a few times. This sequence joins TRBV4-3 and TRBJ2-7; D may be TRBD2 (6 bases). Trimming removed 3 bases from V and 3 bases from J, with 12 bases in between. The CDR3 has 14 residues. CDR1 is LGHNA and CDR2 is YSLEER in the germline V gene. This chain's CDR3 is CASSHGTAIYEQYF. DNA of the CDR3: TGCGCCAGCAGCCATGGGACTGCCATCTACGAGCAGTACTTC.

The chain recombines TRBV4-1 with TRBJ1-5; D is uncertain. The CDR3 has 15 amino acids. Trimming took 4 bases from V and 1 from J, leaving 11 bases between them. CDR1 is MGHRA, CDR2 YSYEKL, per germline. For the CDR3, the DNA is TGCGCCAGCAGCCCCCAACCGGAGAGCAATCAGCCCCAGCATTTT. Its translation is CASSPQPESNQPQHF.

This clonotype was counted between two and nine times. The chain uses TRBV7-9 and TRBJ2-7; TRBD2 matches 9 bases. The V and J ends lost 9 bases and 2 bases, in that order; junction bases with no gene match: 5. The CDR3 covers 13 residues. CDR1 SEHNR and CDR2 FQNEAQ come from the germline V gene (reference sequence). The CDR3 region is CASSSGNPYEQYF. In nucleotides, the CDR3 is TGTGCCAGTTCTAGCGGGAACCCCTACGAGCAGTACTTC.